This T cell receptor beta chain appears in the sequencing data of a study of blood T cell repertoires in COVID-19. Sequenced by immunoSEQ multiplex PCR; TCRdb stores in-frame clones only, minus some. This table holds about 190,000 clones, about 85% found once. The germline V and J ends were trimmed by 4 bases and 2 bases, with 9 bases remaining between them. The CDR3 is 13 residues long. Germline loops: CDR1 SGHNT, CDR2 YYREEE (reference sequence). The chain recombines TRBV5-4 with TRBJ1-2; no clear D gene. The TCR comes from a woman over 75 with acute or convalescent COVID-19. The sample was peripheral blood. The CDR3 sequence: CASSAGENYGYTF. CDR3 bases: TGTGCCAGCAGCGCGGGAGAAAACTATGGCTACACCTTC.